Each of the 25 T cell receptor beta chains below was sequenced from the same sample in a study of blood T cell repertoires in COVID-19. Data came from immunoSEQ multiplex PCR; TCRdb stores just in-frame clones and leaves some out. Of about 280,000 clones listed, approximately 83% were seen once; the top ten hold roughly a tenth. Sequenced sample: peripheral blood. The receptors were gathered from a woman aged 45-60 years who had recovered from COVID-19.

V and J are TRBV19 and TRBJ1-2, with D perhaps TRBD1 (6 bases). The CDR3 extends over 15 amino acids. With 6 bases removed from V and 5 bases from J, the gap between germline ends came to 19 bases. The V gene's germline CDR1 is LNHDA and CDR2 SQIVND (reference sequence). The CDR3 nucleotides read TGTGCCAGTAGCCCTTCGACAGGAGGCTATTATGGCTACACCTTC. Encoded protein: CASSPSTGGYYGYTF.

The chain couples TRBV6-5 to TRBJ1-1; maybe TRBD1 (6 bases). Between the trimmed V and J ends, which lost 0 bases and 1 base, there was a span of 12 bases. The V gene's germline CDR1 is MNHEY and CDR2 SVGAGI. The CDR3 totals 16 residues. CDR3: CASSYSKGQRNTEAFF. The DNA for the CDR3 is TGTGCCAGCAGTTACTCTAAGGGACAAAGGAACACTGAAGCTTTCTTT.

In nucleotides, the CDR3 is TGTGCCACCCAAGGAGGGAATCCCTACGAGCAGTACTTC. Protein: CATQGGNPYEQYF. The V gene is TRBV7-9, the J gene TRBJ2-7; TRBD2 is a possible D gene (6 bases). This CDR3 has 13 residues. Germline values: CDR1 SEHNR, CDR2 FQNEAQ (reference sequence). Trimming shortened V by 10 bases and J by 2 bases, and 15 bases separated the two germline ends.

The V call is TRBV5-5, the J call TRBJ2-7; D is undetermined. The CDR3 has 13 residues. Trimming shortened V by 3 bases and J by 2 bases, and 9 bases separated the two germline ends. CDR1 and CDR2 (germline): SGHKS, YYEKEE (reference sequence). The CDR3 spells CASSSTTTYEQYF. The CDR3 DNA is TGTGCCAGCAGCTCCACTACAACCTACGAGCAGTACTTC.

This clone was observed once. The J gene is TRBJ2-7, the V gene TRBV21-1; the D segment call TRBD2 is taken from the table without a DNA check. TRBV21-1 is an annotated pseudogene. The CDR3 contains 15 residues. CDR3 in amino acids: CASSNFGRGDYEQYF. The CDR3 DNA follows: TGTGCCAGCAGCAACTTCGGTCGCGGGGACTACGAGCAGTACTTC.

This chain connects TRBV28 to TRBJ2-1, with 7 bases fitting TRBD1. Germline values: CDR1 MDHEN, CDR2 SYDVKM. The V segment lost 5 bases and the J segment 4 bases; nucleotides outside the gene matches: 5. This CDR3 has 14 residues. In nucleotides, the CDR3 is TGTGCCAGCAGTGGGACAGTCCCATACAATGAGCAGTTCTTC. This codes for CASSGTVPYNEQFF. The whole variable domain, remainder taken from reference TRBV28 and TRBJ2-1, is DVKVTQSSRYLVKRTGEKVFLECVQDMDHENMFWYRQDPGLGLRLIYFSYDVKMKEKGDIPEGYSVSREKKERFSLILESASTNQTSMYLCASSGTVPYNEQFFGPGTRLTVL.

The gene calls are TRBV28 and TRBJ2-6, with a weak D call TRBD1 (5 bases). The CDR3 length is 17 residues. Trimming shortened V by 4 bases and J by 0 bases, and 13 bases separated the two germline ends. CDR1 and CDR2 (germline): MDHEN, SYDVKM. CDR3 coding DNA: TGTGCCAGCAGTTCGGTCATCGACAGCTCTGGGGCCAACGTCCTGACTTTC. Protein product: CASSSVIDSSGANVLTF.

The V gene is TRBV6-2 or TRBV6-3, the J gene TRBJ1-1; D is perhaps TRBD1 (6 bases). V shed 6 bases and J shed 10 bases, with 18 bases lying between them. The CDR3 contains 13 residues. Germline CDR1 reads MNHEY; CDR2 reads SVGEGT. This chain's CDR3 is CASSDEGGTGAFF. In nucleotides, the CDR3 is TGTGCCAGCAGCGACGAAGGGGGTACGGGAGCTTTCTTT.

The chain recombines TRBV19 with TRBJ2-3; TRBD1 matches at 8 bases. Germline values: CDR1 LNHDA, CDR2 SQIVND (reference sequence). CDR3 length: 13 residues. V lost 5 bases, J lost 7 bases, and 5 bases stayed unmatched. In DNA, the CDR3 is TGTGCCAGTAGTCCAGGGGGCGAATATACGCAGTATTTT. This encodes CASSPGGEYTQYF.

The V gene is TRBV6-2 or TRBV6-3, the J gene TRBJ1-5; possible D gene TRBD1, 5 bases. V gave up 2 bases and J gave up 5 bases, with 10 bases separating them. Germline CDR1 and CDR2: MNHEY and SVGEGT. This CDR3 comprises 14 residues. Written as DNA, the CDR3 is TGTGCCAGCAGTTACAAGGGGCTGGATCAGCCCCAGCATTTT. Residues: CASSYKGLDQPQHF.

The CDR3: CASSQGQGESYGYTF. CDR3 bases: TGTGCCAGCAGCCAAGGACAGGGGGAATCCTATGGCTACACCTTC. V usage is TRBV6-5 and J usage is TRBJ1-2; TRBD1 agrees at 10 bases. The CDR3 sequence is 15 residues long. V shed 6 bases, J shed 4 bases, and the junction held 8 bases outside the gene matches. In germline, CDR1 is MNHEY, CDR2 SVGAGI.

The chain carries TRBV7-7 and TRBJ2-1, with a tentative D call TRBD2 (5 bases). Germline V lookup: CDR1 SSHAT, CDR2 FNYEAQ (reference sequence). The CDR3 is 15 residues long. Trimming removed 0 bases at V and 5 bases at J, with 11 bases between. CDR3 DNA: TGTGCCAGCAGCTTAGCGGTAAGCGGACACAATGAGCAGTTCTTC. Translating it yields CASSLAVSGHNEQFF. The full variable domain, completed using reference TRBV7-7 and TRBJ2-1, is GAGVSQSPRYKVTKRGQDVTLRCDPISSHATLYWYQQALGQGPEFLTYFNYEAQPDKSGLPSDRFSAERPEGSISTLTIQRTEQRDSAMYRCASSLAVSGHNEQFFGPGTRLTVL.

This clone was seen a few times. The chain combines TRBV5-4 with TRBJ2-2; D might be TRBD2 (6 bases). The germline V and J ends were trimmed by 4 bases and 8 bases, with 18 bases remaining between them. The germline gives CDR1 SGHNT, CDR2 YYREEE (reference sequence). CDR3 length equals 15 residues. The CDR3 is CASSIPTGGGGELFF. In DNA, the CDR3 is TGTGCCAGCAGCATCCCGACCGGGGGAGGAGGGGAGCTGTTTTTT.

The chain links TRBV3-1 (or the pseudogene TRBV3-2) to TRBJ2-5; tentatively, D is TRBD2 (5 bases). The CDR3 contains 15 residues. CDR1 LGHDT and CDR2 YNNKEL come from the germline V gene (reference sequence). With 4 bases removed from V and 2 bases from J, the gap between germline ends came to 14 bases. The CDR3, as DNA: TGTGCCAGCAGCCCCGGCGGGTTTGGGCAAGAGACCCAGTACTTC. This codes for CASSPGGFGQETQYF.

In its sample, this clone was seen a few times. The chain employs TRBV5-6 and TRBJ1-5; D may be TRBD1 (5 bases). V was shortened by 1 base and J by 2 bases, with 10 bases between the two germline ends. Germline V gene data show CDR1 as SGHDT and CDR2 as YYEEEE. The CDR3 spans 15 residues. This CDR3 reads CASSLISGGNQPQHF. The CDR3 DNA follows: TGTGCCAGCAGCTTGATTTCGGGGGGCAATCAGCCCCAGCATTTT.

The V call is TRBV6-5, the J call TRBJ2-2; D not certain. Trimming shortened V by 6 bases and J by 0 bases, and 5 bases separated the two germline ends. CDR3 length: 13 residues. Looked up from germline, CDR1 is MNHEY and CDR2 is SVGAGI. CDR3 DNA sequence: TGTGCCAGCAGACCAGCGAACACCGGGGAGCTGTTTTTT. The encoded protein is CASRPANTGELFF.

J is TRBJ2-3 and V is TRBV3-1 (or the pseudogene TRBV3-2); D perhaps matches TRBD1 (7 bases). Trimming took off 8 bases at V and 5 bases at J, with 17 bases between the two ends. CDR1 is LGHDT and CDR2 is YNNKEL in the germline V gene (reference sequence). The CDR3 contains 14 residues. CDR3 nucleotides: TGTGCCAGCCGAAGACAGGGAGGAGAAGATACGCAGTATTTT. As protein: CASRRQGGEDTQYF.

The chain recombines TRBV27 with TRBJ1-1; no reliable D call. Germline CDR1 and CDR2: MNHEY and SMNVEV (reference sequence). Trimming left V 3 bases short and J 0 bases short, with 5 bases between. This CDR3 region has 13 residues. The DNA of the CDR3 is TGTGCCAGCAGTTTCTTAGTGAACACTGAAGCTTTCTTT. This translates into CASSFLVNTEAFF.

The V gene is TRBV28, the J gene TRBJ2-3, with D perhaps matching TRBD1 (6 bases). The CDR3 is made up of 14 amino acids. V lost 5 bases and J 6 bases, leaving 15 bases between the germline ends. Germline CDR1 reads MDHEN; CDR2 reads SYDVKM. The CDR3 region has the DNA TGTGCCAGCAGTACCAGACAGGAAGTGGATACGCAGTATTTT. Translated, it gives CASSTRQEVDTQYF.

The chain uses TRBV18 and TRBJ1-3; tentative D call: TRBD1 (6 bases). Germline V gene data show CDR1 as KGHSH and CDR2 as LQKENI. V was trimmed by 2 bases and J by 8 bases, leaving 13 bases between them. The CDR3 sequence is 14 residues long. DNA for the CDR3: TGTGCCAGCTCACCAGGGACAACCGGGGACACCATATATTTT. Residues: CASSPGTTGDTIYF.

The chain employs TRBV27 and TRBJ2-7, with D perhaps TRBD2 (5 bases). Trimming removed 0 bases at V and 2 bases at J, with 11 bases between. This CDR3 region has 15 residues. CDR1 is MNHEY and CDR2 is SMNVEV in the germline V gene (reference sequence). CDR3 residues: CASSLSRAPTYEQYF. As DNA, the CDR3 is TGTGCCAGCAGTTTATCGAGGGCACCTACCTACGAGCAGTACTTC.

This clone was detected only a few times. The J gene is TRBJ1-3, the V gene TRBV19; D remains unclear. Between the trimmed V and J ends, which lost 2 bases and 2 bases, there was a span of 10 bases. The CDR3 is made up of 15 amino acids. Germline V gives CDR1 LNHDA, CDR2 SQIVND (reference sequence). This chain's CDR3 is CASSIRRGAGNTIYF. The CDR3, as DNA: TGTGCCAGTAGTATACGACGGGGAGCTGGAAACACCATATATTTT. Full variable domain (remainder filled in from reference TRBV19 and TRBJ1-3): DGGITQSPKYLFRKEGQNVTLSCEQNLNHDAMYWYRQDPGQGLRLIYYSQIVNDFQKGDIAEGYSVSREKKESFPLTVTSAQKNPTAFYLCASSIRRGAGNTIYFGEGSWLTVV.

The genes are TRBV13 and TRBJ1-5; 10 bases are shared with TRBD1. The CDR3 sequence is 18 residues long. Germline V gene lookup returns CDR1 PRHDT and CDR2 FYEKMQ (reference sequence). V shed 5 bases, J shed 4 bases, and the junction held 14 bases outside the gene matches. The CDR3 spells CASSPSNGQGVKNQPQHF. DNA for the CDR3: TGTGCCAGCAGCCCCTCGAATGGACAGGGGGTAAAAAATCAGCCCCAGCATTTT.

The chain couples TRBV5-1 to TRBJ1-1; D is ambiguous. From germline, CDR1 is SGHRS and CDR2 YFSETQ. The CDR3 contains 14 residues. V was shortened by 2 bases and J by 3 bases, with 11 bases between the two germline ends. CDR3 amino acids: CASSFREQDTEAFF. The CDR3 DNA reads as TGCGCCAGCAGCTTTCGAGAGCAAGACACTGAAGCTTTCTTT.

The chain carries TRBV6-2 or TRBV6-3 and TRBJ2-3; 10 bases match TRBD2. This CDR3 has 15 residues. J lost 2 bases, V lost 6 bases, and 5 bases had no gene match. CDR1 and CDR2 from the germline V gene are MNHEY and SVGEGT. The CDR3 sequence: CASSRGTSDTDTQYF. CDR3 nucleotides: TGTGCCAGCAGCCGCGGGACTAGCGACACAGATACGCAGTATTTT.